This T cell receptor beta chain was sequenced for a study of OX40 agonist ivuxolimab in advanced cancers. Study background: The dose-escalation cohort had hepatocellular carcinoma, melanoma, renal cell or head and neck cancer.

The timepoints at which blood was sampled were baseline, cycle 4 day 1, and cycle 7 day 1. Libraries were prepared by immunoSEQ multiplex PCR; TCRdb keeps only in-frame clonotypes and omits some of them. In the table there are fewer than 100,000 clones, roughly four fifths of which are singletons. With regard to this clone: Antigen unknown. Sequence at one end of the junction differs from germline and may be a read error.

Whole-study results and caveats: The CD4+ and CD8+ T cells in the blood had expanded clonally by week 6 at 0.1 to 3.0 mg/kg.

Germline CDR1 SGHRS, CDR2 YFSETQ. This CDR3 is built from 15 residues. The clonotype comes from an adult with an advanced solid tumor such as melanoma, head and neck, liver or kidney cancer. The genes are TRBV5-1 and TRBJ2-7; D is perhaps TRBD1 (6 bases). This specimen was CD4+ or CD8+ T cells sorted from blood, taken in a trial of the OX40 agonist ivuxolimab. CDR3 coding DNA: TGCGCCAGCAGGGCAATCGACAGGAGCTCCTACGAGGAGTACTTC. Its protein is CASRAIDRSSYEEYF.